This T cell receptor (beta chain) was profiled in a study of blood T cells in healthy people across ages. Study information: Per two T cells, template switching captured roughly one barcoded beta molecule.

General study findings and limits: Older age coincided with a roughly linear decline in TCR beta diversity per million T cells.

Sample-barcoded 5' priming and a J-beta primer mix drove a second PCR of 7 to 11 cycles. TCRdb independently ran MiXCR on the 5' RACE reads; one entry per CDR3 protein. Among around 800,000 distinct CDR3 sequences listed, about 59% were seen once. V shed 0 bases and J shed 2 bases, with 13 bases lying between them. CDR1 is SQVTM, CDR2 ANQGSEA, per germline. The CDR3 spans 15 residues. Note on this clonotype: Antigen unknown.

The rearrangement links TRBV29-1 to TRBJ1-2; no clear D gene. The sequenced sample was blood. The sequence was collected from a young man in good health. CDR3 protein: CSVEDEESRNYGYTF. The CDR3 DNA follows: TGCAGCGTTGAAGATGAGGAGAGCCGGAACTATGGCTACACCTTC.